The rows below give T cell receptor beta chains drawn from one sample of a study of T cell responses to AZD1222 COVID-19 vaccine. TCRdb's table, derived via immunoSEQ multiplex PCR, lists solely in-frame clones and lacks some. Of fewer than 130,000 clones listed, around 94% are singletons. Sequences were derived from peripheral blood, sampled on day 0 of AZD1222 vaccination. Receptor source: an adult in good health. CDR3s include the opening cysteine and the closing phenylalanine or tryptophan. Each record gives: V gene, clone size, J gene, D gene, CDR3 DNA, CDR3 protein. The D gene is left open where the match is weak. Clone size is given for some rows only: seen once, a few or many times, or a class if the clone is expanded.

v_call: TRBV12-2
clone_size: -
j_call: TRBJ2-5
d_call: -
cdr3_nt: TGTGCAAGTCGCCCCCGGACTAGCGGGGCCCAAGAGACCCAGTACTTC
cdr3_aa: CASRPRTSGAQETQYF

v_call: TRBV19
clone_size: -
j_call: TRBJ1-5
d_call: -
cdr3_nt: TGTGCCAGTAGTACACCATCAGGGACGGATCAGCCCCAGCATTTT
cdr3_aa: CASSTPSGTDQPQHF

v_call: TRBV7-8
clone_size: -
j_call: TRBJ2-7
d_call: TRBD1
cdr3_nt: TGTGCCAGCAGCTTAGGCCGGACAGGGAGCTACGAGCAGTACTTC
cdr3_aa: CASSLGRTGSYEQYF

v_call: TRBV11-2
clone_size: few
j_call: TRBJ1-1
d_call: TRBD1
cdr3_nt: TGTGCCAGCAGCGGCCGAAAGGGGGCCTCTGAAGCTTTCTTT
cdr3_aa: CASSGRKGASEAFF

v_call: TRBV18
clone_size: -
j_call: TRBJ2-1
d_call: -
cdr3_nt: TGTGCCAGCTCACCACCACTCTTGATAAATGAGCAGTTCTTC
cdr3_aa: CASSPPLLINEQFF

v_call: TRBV11-3
clone_size: -
j_call: TRBJ2-7
d_call: TRBD1
cdr3_nt: TGTGCCAGCAGCTTATGCAGGGGGCCCCTGTTCTCCTACGAGCAGTACTTC
cdr3_aa: CASSLCRGPLFSYEQYF

v_call: TRBV27
clone_size: -
j_call: TRBJ1-3
d_call: -
cdr3_nt: TGTGCCAGCAGTTCTCACAGCGCTGGAAACACCATATATTTT
cdr3_aa: CASSSHSAGNTIYF

v_call: TRBV6-5
clone_size: -
j_call: TRBJ1-1
d_call: -
cdr3_nt: TGTGCCAGCAGCCTACTCACTGAGAACACTGAAGCTTTCTTT
cdr3_aa: CASSLLTENTEAFF

v_call: TRBV12-3/TRBV12-4
clone_size: -
j_call: TRBJ2-7
d_call: TRBD1
cdr3_nt: TGTGCCAGCAAGACAGACAGGGTCGAGCAGTACTTC
cdr3_aa: CASKTDRVEQYF

v_call: TRBV6-5
clone_size: -
j_call: TRBJ2-5
d_call: -
cdr3_nt: TGTGCCAGCATCCAAAGGAGGGGGGGCCAAGAGACCCAGTACTTC
cdr3_aa: CASIQRRGGQETQYF

v_call: TRBV7-9
clone_size: -
j_call: TRBJ1-2
d_call: -
cdr3_nt: TGTGCCAGCAGCCTCAGAGGTGTCTATGGCTACACCTTC
cdr3_aa: CASSLRGVYGYTF

v_call: TRBV7-2
clone_size: -
j_call: TRBJ1-1
d_call: -
cdr3_nt: TGTGCCAGCAGCTCTGGACAGTTGAACACTGAAGCTTTCTTT
cdr3_aa: CASSSGQLNTEAFF

v_call: TRBV4-3
clone_size: -
j_call: TRBJ1-4
d_call: -
cdr3_nt: TGCGCCAGCAGCCCTTACGTGTCCATAAATGAAAAACTGTTTTTT
cdr3_aa: CASSPYVSINEKLFF

v_call: TRBV6-2/TRBV6-3
clone_size: -
j_call: TRBJ1-2
d_call: -
cdr3_nt: TGTGCCAGCAGTCAATACGGGGGCTACACCTTC
cdr3_aa: CASSQYGGYTF

v_call: TRBV5-1
clone_size: -
j_call: TRBJ1-1
d_call: TRBD1
cdr3_nt: TGCGCCAGCAGCTTGGTCCCACGCGACAGGGCTGAAGCTTTCTTT
cdr3_aa: CASSLVPRDRAEAFF

v_call: TRBV6-5
clone_size: -
j_call: TRBJ1-2
d_call: TRBD1
cdr3_nt: TGTGCCAGCATGAGGGGGAGGGGGACAGGGAATGGCTACACCTTC
cdr3_aa: CASMRGRGTGNGYTF

v_call: TRBV30
clone_size: -
j_call: TRBJ1-5
d_call: -
cdr3_nt: TGTGCCTGGAGTGGGGGGGTCGACGGTGGCAATCAGCCCCAGCATTTT
cdr3_aa: CAWSGGVDGGNQPQHF

v_call: TRBV4-1
clone_size: -
j_call: TRBJ1-2
d_call: TRBD1
cdr3_nt: TGCGCCAGCAGCCAAGCGACAGGGAACTATGGCTACACCTTC
cdr3_aa: CASSQATGNYGYTF

v_call: TRBV6-5
clone_size: -
j_call: TRBJ2-3
d_call: -
cdr3_nt: TGTGCCAGCAGAAAACTCGGGAGCACAGATACGCAGTATTTT
cdr3_aa: CASRKLGSTDTQYF

v_call: TRBV7-9
clone_size: -
j_call: TRBJ1-2
d_call: -
cdr3_nt: TGTGCCAGCAGCTTAGATTTCTATGGCTACACCTTC
cdr3_aa: CASSLDFYGYTF

v_call: TRBV3-1/TRBV3-2
clone_size: -
j_call: TRBJ1-2
d_call: -
cdr3_nt: TGTGCCAGCAGCCAACTCCCGCAGGACCTTAACTATGGCTACACCTTC
cdr3_aa: CASSQLPQDLNYGYTF

v_call: TRBV30
clone_size: -
j_call: TRBJ1-1
d_call: -
cdr3_nt: TGTGCCTGGAGTGCCCGGACGGTGGGAGCTTTCTTT
cdr3_aa: CAWSARTVGAFF

v_call: TRBV11-2
clone_size: -
j_call: TRBJ2-5
d_call: -
cdr3_nt: TGTGCCAGCAGTTCAGGACAGCAAGAGACCCAGTACTTC
cdr3_aa: CASSSGQQETQYF

v_call: TRBV5-4
clone_size: -
j_call: TRBJ2-3
d_call: -
cdr3_nt: TGTGCCAGCTCCGCCCGGCGGGGGCCGTACACAGATACGCAGTATTTT
cdr3_aa: CASSARRGPYTDTQYF

v_call: TRBV7-2
clone_size: -
j_call: TRBJ2-1
d_call: -
cdr3_nt: TGTGCCAGCAGCTTAACCGGAAGCTCCTACAATGAGCAGTTCTTC
cdr3_aa: CASSLTGSSYNEQFF

v_call: TRBV4-1
clone_size: -
j_call: TRBJ1-3
d_call: -
cdr3_nt: TGCGCCAGCAGCCAATGGGTGCTCCTCTCTGGAAACACCATATATTTT
cdr3_aa: CASSQWVLLSGNTIYF

v_call: TRBV7-2
clone_size: -
j_call: TRBJ2-7
d_call: TRBD1
cdr3_nt: TGTGCCAGCAGCTTAGTGGCAGGGGGCCTCTACGAGCAGTACTTC
cdr3_aa: CASSLVAGGLYEQYF

v_call: TRBV19
clone_size: -
j_call: TRBJ1-2
d_call: TRBD1
cdr3_nt: TGTGCCAGTAGTATGCCCGGGACAGGGGAGAATTGGTACACCTTC
cdr3_aa: CASSMPGTGENWYTF

v_call: TRBV24-1
clone_size: -
j_call: TRBJ2-5
d_call: TRBD2
cdr3_nt: TGTGCCACCAGTGATTTCGGGGGGGCCAGGGGAGAGACCCAGTACTTC
cdr3_aa: CATSDFGGARGETQYF

v_call: TRBV6-2/TRBV6-3
clone_size: -
j_call: TRBJ2-7
d_call: -
cdr3_nt: TGTGCCAGCAGTTACGGACAGCCCATCTACGAGCAGTACTTC
cdr3_aa: CASSYGQPIYEQYF

v_call: TRBV4-1
clone_size: -
j_call: TRBJ2-5
d_call: TRBD1
cdr3_nt: TGCGCCAGCAGCCGGCACACTGGGACAGAACAAGAGACCCAGTACTTC
cdr3_aa: CASSRHTGTEQETQYF

v_call: TRBV7-9
clone_size: -
j_call: TRBJ2-7
d_call: -
cdr3_nt: TGTGCCAGCAGCTTAGCTGGGCATTACGAGCAGTACTTC
cdr3_aa: CASSLAGHYEQYF

v_call: TRBV11-2
clone_size: -
j_call: TRBJ1-2
d_call: TRBD1
cdr3_nt: TGTGCCAGCAGCCCTGGGACAGGATTCTATGGCTACACCTTC
cdr3_aa: CASSPGTGFYGYTF

v_call: TRBV6-6
clone_size: -
j_call: TRBJ2-1
d_call: TRBD2
cdr3_nt: TGTGCCAGCAGGAAACCAGCGGGAAATGAGCAGTTCTTC
cdr3_aa: CASRKPAGNEQFF

v_call: TRBV27
clone_size: -
j_call: TRBJ2-7
d_call: -
cdr3_nt: TGTGCCAGCAGTCCTCGCACCCGTTGGTACGAGCAGTACTTC
cdr3_aa: CASSPRTRWYEQYF

v_call: TRBV6-5
clone_size: -
j_call: TRBJ1-5
d_call: -
cdr3_nt: TGTGCCAGCGACGCTTCTCATTCGCCCCAGCATTTT
cdr3_aa: CASDASHSPQHF

v_call: TRBV28
clone_size: -
j_call: TRBJ2-1
d_call: -
cdr3_nt: TGTGCCAGCAGCCCAGGGGGCGCGGGGGGCCATGAGCAGTTCTTC
cdr3_aa: CASSPGGAGGHEQFF

v_call: TRBV6-5
clone_size: -
j_call: TRBJ2-3
d_call: -
cdr3_nt: TGTGCCACCGGACAGTTCACAGATACGCAGTATTTT
cdr3_aa: CATGQFTDTQYF

v_call: TRBV11-2
clone_size: -
j_call: TRBJ1-1
d_call: -
cdr3_nt: TGTGCCAGCAGCTCCCCAAGGGAAGGCACTGAAGCTTTCTTT
cdr3_aa: CASSSPREGTEAFF

v_call: TRBV5-6
clone_size: -
j_call: TRBJ1-1
d_call: -
cdr3_nt: TGTGCCAGCAGCACCGCAGACAGTGCCTCTTTGAACACTGAAGCTTTCTTT
cdr3_aa: CASSTADSASLNTEAFF

v_call: TRBV28
clone_size: -
j_call: TRBJ2-1
d_call: TRBD1
cdr3_nt: TGTGCCAGCAGTTTACTCGGGACAGGGTACAATGAGCAGTTCTTC
cdr3_aa: CASSLLGTGYNEQFF